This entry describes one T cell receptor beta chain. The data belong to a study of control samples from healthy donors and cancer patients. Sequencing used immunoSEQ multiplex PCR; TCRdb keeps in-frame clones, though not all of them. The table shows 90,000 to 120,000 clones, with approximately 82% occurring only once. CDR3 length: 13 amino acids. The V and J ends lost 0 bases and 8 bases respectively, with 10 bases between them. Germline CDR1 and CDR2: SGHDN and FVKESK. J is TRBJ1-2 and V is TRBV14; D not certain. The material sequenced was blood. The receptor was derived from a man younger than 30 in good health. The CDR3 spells CASSQDRFRGYTF. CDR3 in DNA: TGTGCCAGCAGCCAAGACAGGTTCCGGGGCTACACCTTC.